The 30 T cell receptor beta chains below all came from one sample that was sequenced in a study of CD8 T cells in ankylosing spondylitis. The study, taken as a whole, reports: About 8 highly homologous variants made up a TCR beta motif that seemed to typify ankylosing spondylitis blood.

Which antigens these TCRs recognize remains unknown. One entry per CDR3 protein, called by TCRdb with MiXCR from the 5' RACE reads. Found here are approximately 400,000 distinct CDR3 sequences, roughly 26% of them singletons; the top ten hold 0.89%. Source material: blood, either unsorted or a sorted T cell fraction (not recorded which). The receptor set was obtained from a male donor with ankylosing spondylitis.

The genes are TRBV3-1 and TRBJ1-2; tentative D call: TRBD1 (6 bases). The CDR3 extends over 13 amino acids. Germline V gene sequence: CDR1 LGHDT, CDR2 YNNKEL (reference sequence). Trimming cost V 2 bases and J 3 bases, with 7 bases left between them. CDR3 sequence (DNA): TGTGCCAGCAGCCAACACAGGGACTATGGCTACACCTTC. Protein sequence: CASSQHRDYGYTF.

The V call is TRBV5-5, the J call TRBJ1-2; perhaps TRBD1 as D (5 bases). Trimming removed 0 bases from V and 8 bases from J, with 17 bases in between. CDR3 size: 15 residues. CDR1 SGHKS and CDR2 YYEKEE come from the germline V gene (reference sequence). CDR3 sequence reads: CASSLAEGTVGGYTF. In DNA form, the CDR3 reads TGTGCCAGCAGCTTGGCCGAGGGGACCGTCGGCGGCTACACCTTC.

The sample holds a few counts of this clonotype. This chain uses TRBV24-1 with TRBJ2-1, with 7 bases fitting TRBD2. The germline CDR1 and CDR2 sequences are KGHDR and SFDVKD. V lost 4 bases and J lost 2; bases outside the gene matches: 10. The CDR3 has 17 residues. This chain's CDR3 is CATSDPGLPETYNEQFF. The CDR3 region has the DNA TGTGCCACCAGTGACCCGGGACTACCAGAAACCTACAATGAGCAGTTCTTC.

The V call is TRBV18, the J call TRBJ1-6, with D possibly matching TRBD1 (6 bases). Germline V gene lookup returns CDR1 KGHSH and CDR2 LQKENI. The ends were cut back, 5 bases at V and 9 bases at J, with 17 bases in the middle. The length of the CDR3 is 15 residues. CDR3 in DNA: TGTGCCAGCTCAGTTGCAGGGGAATGGAGTTCACCCCTCCACTTT. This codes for CASSVAGEWSSPLHF.

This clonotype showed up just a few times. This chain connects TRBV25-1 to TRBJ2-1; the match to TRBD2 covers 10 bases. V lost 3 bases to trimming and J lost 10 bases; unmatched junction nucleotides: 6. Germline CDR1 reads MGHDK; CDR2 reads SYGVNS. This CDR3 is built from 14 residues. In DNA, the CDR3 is TGTGCCAGCAGTGAGCCTAGCGGGAGAAGGGAGCAGTTCTTC. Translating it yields CASSEPSGRREQFF.

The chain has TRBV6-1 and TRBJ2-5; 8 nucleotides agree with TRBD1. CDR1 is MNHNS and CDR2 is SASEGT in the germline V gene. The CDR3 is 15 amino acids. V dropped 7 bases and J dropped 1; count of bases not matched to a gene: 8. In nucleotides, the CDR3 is TGTGCCAGCACCAGGGACAGGCAAGGCCAAGAGACCCAGTACTTC. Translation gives CASTRDRQGQETQYF.

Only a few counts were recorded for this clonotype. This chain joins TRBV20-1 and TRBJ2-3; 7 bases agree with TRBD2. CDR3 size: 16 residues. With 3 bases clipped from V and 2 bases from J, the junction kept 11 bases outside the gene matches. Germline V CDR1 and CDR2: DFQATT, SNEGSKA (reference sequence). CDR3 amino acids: CSASTTASGTTDTQYF. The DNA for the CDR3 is TGCAGTGCTAGTACGACGGCTAGCGGAACCACAGATACGCAGTATTTT.

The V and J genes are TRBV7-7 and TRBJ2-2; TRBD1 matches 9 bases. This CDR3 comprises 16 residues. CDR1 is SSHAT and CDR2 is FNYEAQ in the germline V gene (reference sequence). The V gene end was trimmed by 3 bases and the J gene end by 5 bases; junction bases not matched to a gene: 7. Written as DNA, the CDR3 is TGTGCCAGCAGCTTGGAACAGGGGGCACGAACCGGGGAGCTGTTTTTT. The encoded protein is CASSLEQGARTGELFF.

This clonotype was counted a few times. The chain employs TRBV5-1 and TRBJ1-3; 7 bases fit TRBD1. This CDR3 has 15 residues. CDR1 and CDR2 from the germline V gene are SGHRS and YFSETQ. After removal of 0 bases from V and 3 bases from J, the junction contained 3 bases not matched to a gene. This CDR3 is CASSLGQGGGNTIYF. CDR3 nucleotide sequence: TGCGCCAGCAGCTTGGGACAGGGTGGTGGAAACACCATATATTTT.

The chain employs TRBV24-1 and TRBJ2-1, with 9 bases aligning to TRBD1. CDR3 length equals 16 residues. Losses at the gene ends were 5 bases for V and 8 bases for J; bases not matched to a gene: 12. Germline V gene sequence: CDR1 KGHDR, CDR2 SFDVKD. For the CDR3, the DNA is TGTGCCACCAGTGCCAAGGGACAGGGATTTTTGGATGAGCAGTTCTTC. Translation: CATSAKGQGFLDEQFF.

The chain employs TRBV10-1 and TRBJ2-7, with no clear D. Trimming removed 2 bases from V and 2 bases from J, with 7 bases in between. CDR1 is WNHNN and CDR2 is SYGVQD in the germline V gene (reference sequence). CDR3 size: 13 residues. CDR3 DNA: TGCGCCAGCAGTGAGAGGGCTGCCTACGAGCAGTACTTC. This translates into CASSERAAYEQYF.

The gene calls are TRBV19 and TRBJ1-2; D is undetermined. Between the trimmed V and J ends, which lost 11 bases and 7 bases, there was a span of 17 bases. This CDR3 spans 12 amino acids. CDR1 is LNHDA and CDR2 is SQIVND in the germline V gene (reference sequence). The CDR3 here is CACKRVGGGYTF. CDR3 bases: TGTGCCTGTAAGAGGGTCGGTGGTGGCTACACCTTC.

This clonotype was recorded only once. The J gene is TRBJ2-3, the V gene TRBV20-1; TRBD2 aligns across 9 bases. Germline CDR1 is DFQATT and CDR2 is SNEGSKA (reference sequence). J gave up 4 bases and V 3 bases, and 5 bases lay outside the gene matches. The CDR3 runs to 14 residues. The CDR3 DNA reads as TGCAGTGCTAGGCGCGGGAGGGCCCCAGATACGCAGTATTTT. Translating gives CSARRGRAPDTQYF.

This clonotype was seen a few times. The CDR3 bases are TGTGCCAGCAGCTGGGGACTAGCGGGAGAGGGTGAGCAGTTCTTC. Amino acids: CASSWGLAGEGEQFF. The chain is built from TRBV3-1 and TRBJ2-1; 14 bases map to TRBD2. V lost 5 bases, J lost 9 bases, and 6 bases stayed unmatched. Germline assignment: CDR1 LGHDT and CDR2 YNNKEL (reference sequence). This CDR3 comprises 15 residues.

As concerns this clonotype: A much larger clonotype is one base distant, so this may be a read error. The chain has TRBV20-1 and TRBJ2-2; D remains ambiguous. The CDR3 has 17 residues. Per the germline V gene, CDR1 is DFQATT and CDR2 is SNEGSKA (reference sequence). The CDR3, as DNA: TGCTGTGCTAGAACTCCCATGAGGACGAGGTGGGGCGGGGAGCTGTTTTTT. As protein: CCARTPMRTRWGGELFF.

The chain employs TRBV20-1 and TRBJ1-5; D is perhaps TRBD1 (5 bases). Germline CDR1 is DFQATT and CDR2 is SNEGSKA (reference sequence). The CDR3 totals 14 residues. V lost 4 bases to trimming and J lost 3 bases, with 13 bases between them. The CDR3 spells CSATGYGHNQPQHF. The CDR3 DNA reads TGCAGTGCTACAGGGTACGGGCACAATCAGCCCCAGCATTTT.

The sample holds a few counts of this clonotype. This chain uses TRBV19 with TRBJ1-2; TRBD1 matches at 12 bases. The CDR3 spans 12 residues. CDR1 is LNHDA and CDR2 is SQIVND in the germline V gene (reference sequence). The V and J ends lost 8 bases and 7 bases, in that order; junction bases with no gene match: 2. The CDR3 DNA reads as TGTGCCAGTTGGGACAGGGGGCTTGGCTACACCTTC. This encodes CASWDRGLGYTF.

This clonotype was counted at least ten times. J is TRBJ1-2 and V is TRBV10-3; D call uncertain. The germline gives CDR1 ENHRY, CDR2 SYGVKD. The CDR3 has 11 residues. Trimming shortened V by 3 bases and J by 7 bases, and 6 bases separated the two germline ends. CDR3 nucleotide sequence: TGTGCCATCAGTGATGGTCGTGGCTACACCTTC. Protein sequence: CAISDGRGYTF.

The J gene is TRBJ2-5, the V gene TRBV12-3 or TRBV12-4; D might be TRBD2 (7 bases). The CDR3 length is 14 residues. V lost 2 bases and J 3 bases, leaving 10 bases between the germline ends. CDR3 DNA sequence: TGTGCCAGCAGTTTAAGGGGGGGAGAAGAGACCCAGTACTTC. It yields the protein CASSLRGGEETQYF.

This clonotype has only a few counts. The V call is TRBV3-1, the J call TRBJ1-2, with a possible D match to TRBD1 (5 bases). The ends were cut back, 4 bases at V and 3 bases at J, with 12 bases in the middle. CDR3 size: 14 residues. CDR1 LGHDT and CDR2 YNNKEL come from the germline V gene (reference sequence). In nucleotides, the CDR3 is TGTGCCAGCAGCCGACGGGGCGCTGACTATGGCTACACCTTC. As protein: CASSRRGADYGYTF. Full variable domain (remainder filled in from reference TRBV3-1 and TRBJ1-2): DTAVSQTPKYLVTQMGNDKSIKCEQNLGHDTMYWYKQDSKKFLKIMFSYNNKELIINETVPNRFSPKSPDKAHLNLHINSLELGDSAVYFCASSRRGADYGYTFGSGTRLTVV.

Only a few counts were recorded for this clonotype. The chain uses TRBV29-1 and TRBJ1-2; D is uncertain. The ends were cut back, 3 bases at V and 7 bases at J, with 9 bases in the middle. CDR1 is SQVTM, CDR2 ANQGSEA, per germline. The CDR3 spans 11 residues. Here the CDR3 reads CSVDIKGGYTF. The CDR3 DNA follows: TGCAGCGTTGATATCAAGGGTGGCTACACCTTC.

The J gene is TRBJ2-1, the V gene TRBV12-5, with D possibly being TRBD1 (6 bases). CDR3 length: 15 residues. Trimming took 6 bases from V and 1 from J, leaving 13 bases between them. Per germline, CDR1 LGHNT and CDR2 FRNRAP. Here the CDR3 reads CASGAGTTSYNEQFF. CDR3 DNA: TGTGCTAGTGGAGCCGGGACAACGTCCTACAATGAGCAGTTCTTC.

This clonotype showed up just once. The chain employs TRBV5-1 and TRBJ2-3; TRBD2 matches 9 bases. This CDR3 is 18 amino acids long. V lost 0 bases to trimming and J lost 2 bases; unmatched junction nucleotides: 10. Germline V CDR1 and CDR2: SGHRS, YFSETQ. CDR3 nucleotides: TGCGCCAGCAGCTTGGTTAGCGGGAGAATACCGACCACAGATACGCAGTATTTT. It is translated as CASSLVSGRIPTTDTQYF. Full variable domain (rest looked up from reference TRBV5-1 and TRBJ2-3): KAGVTQTPRYLIKTRGQQVTLSCSPISGHRSVSWYQQTPGQGLQFLFEYFSETQRNKGNFPGRFSGRQFSNSRSEMNVSTLELGDSALYLCASSLVSGRIPTTDTQYFGPGTRLTVL.

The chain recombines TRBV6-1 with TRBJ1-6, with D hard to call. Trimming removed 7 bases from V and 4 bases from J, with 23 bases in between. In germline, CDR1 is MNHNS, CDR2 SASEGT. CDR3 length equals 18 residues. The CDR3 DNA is TGTGCCAGCACAGATCGACGAAGGAACCGGGAGTATAATTCACCCCTCCACTTT. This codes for CASTDRRRNREYNSPLHF.

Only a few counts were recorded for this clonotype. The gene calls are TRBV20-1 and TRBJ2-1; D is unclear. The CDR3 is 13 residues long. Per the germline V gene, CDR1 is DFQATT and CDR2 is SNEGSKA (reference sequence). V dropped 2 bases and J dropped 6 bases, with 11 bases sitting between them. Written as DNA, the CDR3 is TGCAGTGCTAGAATCCCCTCGGGCAATGAGCAGTTCTTC. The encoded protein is CSARIPSGNEQFF.

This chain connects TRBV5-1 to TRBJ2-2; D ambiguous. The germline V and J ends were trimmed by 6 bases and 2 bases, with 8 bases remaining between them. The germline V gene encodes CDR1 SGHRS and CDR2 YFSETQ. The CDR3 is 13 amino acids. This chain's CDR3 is CASITDNTGELFF. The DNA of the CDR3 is TGCGCCAGCATCACCGACAACACCGGGGAGCTGTTTTTT.

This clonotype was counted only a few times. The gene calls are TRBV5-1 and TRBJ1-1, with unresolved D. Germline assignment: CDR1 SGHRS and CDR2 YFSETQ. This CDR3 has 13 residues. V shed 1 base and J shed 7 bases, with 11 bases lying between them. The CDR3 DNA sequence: TGCGCCAGCAGCTTGTTTGAGCCTAATGAAGCTTTCTTT. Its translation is CASSLFEPNEAFF.

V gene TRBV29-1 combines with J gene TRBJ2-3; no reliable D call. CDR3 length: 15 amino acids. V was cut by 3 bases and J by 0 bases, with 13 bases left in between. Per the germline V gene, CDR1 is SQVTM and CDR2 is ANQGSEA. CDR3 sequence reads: CSVEDWAESTDTQYF. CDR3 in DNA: TGCAGCGTTGAGGATTGGGCAGAGAGCACAGATACGCAGTATTTT.

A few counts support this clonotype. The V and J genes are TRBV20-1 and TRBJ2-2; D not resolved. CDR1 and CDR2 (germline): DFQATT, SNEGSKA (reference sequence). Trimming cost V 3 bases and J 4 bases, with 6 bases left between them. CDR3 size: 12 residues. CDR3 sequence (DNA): TGCAGTGCTAGGTCACCCACCGGGGAGCTGTTTTTT. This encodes CSARSPTGELFF.

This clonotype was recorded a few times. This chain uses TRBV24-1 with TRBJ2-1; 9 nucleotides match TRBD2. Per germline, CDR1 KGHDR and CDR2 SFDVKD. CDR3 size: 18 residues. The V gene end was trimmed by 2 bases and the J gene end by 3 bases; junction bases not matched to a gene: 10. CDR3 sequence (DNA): TGTGCCACCAGTGATTCGCATAGCGGGAGCCTCTTCTACAATGAGCAGTTCTTC. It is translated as CATSDSHSGSLFYNEQFF.